This entry lists 27 T cell receptor beta chains sequenced from one sample in a study of blood T cells in healthy people across ages. Sample-barcoded 5' priming and a J-beta primer mix drove a second PCR of about 7 to 12 cycles. TCRdb re-called the 5' RACE reads through MiXCR, storing one row per CDR3 protein. The sample contains about 1.7 million distinct CDR3 sequences, 28% of which appear only once. The sequenced material came from blood. Every receptor here comes from a woman aged 25 to 45 in good health.

The chain joins TRBV12-3 or TRBV12-4 to TRBJ2-7; D is ambiguous. V lost 3 bases, J lost 0 bases, and 12 bases lay in between. The CDR3 has 15 amino acids. CDR3 in amino acids: CASSFRTPSSYEQYF. In DNA form, the CDR3 reads TGTGCCAGCAGTTTCAGAACGCCGAGCTCCTACGAGCAGTACTTC.

CDR3 sequence reads: CSAGAGTSVGTGELFF. The CDR3 region has the DNA TGCAGTGCGGGGGCCGGGACTAGCGTGGGCACCGGGGAGCTGTTTTTT. The chain links TRBV20-1 to TRBJ2-2, with 10 bases fitting TRBD2. Per the germline V gene, CDR1 is DFQATT and CDR2 is SNEGSKA (reference sequence). The length of the CDR3 is 16 residues. The V and J ends lost 6 bases and 4 bases, in that order; junction bases with no gene match: 11.

About this clonotype: A much larger clone differs by one base, so this may be a read error. The missing conserved phenylalanine or tryptophan at the end of this CDR3 makes a read error likely. This rearrangement joins TRBV12-3 or TRBV12-4 to TRBJ2-5; TRBD2 is a possible D gene (6 bases). Trimming took off 2 bases at V and 5 bases at J, with 15 bases between the two ends. The CDR3 has 15 amino acids. Here the CDR3 reads CASSLSRDFRETQYC. The DNA of the CDR3 is TGTGCCAGCAGTTTATCCCGGGACTTTAGGGAGACCCAGTACTGC.

This clonotype showed up just a few times. The chain carries TRBV7-2 and TRBJ2-7, with 8 bases matching TRBD2. CDR3 length: 20 residues. Germline V gene sequence: CDR1 SGHTA, CDR2 FQGNSA. V lost 5 bases to trimming and J lost 4 bases; unmatched junction nucleotides: 25. CDR3 amino acids: CASSPGRGLGFRGRDYEQYF. The CDR3, as DNA: TGTGCCAGCAGCCCCGGAAGGGGACTAGGGTTCAGAGGGAGGGATTACGAGCAGTACTTC.

The chain couples TRBV29-1 to TRBJ1-2; no clear D gene. This CDR3 spans 11 amino acids. V was shortened by 3 bases and J by 5 bases, with 7 bases between the two germline ends. Germline V gene data show CDR1 as SQVTM and CDR2 as ANQGSEA. The CDR3 spells CSVDRLYGYTF. CDR3 sequence (DNA): TGCAGCGTTGACAGGCTATATGGCTACACCTTC.

This clonotype was observed a few times. The gene calls are TRBV7-9 and TRBJ1-5, with D possibly being TRBD1 (5 bases). Trimming removed 2 bases at V and 7 bases at J, with 12 bases between. CDR1 is SEHNR and CDR2 is FQNEAQ in the germline V gene (reference sequence). This CDR3 is 14 amino acids long. CDR3 nucleotides: TGTGCCAGCAGCTTAAAGGAAGGGGACCAGCCCCAGCATTTT. This translates into CASSLKEGDQPQHF.

This rearrangement joins TRBV18 to TRBJ1-5; 8 positions agree with TRBD1. Germline lookup yields CDR1 KGHSH and CDR2 LQKENI. The V and J ends lost 11 bases and 2 bases, in that order; junction bases with no gene match: 17. The CDR3 contains 17 residues. In nucleotides, the CDR3 is TGTGCCCAGCTCGGAGGCCAGGGGGCCTGCGGCAATCAGCCCCAGCATTTT. Its translation is CAQLGGQGACGNQPQHF.

This clonotype was seen a handful of times. The chain has TRBV6-2 or TRBV6-3 and TRBJ1-2; 9 bases agree with TRBD1. Trimming took 6 bases from V and 5 from J; bases not matched to a gene: 10. The germline V gene has CDR1 MNHEY and CDR2 SVGEGT. The CDR3 consists of 15 residues. The CDR3 is CASSTGQGRGYGYTF. The CDR3 nucleotides read TGTGCCAGCAGCACCGGACAGGGGAGGGGGTATGGCTACACCTTC.

In this sample, this clonotype turned up many times. This chain links TRBV3-1 with TRBJ1-2, with D unresolved. This CDR3 has 15 amino acids. The V gene's germline CDR1 is LGHDT and CDR2 YNNKEL (reference sequence). V dropped 1 base and J dropped 4 bases, with 13 bases sitting between them. CDR3 in amino acids: CASSQAEGSAYGYTF. DNA of the CDR3: TGTGCCAGCAGCCAAGCTGAGGGCAGCGCCTATGGCTACACCTTC.

This clonotype was counted ten times or more. The rearrangement uses TRBV6-2 or TRBV6-3 and TRBJ2-5; no reliable D call. The CDR3 is 11 amino acids. V gave up 8 bases and J gave up 4 bases, with 8 bases separating them. Germline CDR1 MNHEY, CDR2 SVGEGT. CDR3 sequence: CASRSVETQYF. The CDR3 nucleotides read TGTGCCAGCCGTTCTGTAGAGACCCAGTACTTC.

The rearrangement links TRBV7-6 to TRBJ2-1, with 9 bases aligning to TRBD2. Germline CDR1 reads SGHVS; CDR2 reads FNYEAQ. V was pared by 1 base and J by 3 bases, with 7 bases of the junction left unmatched. The CDR3 has 17 residues. The CDR3 DNA sequence: TGTGCCAGCAGCTTAGAAGGTCCAGCGGGGGGCTACAATGAGCAGTTCTTC. Its protein is CASSLEGPAGGYNEQFF.

The chain combines TRBV5-1 with TRBJ1-1; D perhaps matches TRBD1 (6 bases). V lost 2 bases and J 1 base, leaving 12 bases between the germline ends. CDR3 size: 15 residues. Germline loops: CDR1 SGHRS, CDR2 YFSETQ. CDR3 nucleotides: TGCGCCAGCAGCTTACGGGGGCCCCGGAACACTGAAGCTTTCTTT. This gives the protein CASSLRGPRNTEAFF.

The rearrangement joins TRBV7-9 to TRBJ2-1; D is ambiguous. The V and J ends lost 1 base and 4 bases respectively, with 11 bases between them. There are 15 residues in the CDR3. The germline V gene has CDR1 SEHNR and CDR2 FQNEAQ (reference sequence). The CDR3 is CASSLDLVAYNEQFF. The CDR3 DNA follows: TGTGCCAGCAGCTTAGATCTCGTCGCGTACAATGAGCAGTTCTTC.

This clonotype was recorded a few times. The chain carries TRBV6-5 and TRBJ2-2, with D possibly matching TRBD1 (5 bases). V lost 6 bases and J lost 4, with 15 bases in between. Germline CDR1 MNHEY, CDR2 SVGAGI. The CDR3 spans 15 residues. CDR3 sequence: CASRARRASTGELFF. CDR3 sequence (DNA): TGTGCCAGCAGAGCGCGCAGGGCGTCCACCGGGGAGCTGTTTTTT.

The V and J genes are TRBV12-3 or TRBV12-4 and TRBJ2-3, with 8 bases that match TRBD2. There are 15 residues in the CDR3. The trim removed 2 bases at V and 5 bases at J, leaving 6 bases unmatched. The CDR3 DNA reads as TGTGCCAGCAGTTTAAACCTAGCGGGCGGAGATACGCAGTATTTT. Its protein product is CASSLNLAGGDTQYF.

This clonotype occurred a few times. J is TRBJ1-4 and V is TRBV6-5; 11 bases line up with TRBD1. Germline V gene lookup returns CDR1 MNHEY and CDR2 SVGAGI. The CDR3 contains 15 residues. After removal of 2 bases from V and 7 bases from J, the junction contained 3 bases not matched to a gene. The CDR3 bases are TGTGCCAGCAGTTACGGGGACAGGGGGACTGAAAAACTGTTTTTT. Translating it yields CASSYGDRGTEKLFF.

The chain is built from TRBV7-2 and TRBJ2-1; possibly TRBD1 for D (5 bases). The CDR3 is 15 residues long. The germline V and J ends were trimmed by 7 bases and 5 bases, with 18 bases remaining between them. Germline CDR1 SGHTA, CDR2 FQGNSA. The CDR3 sequence: CASTMTPWGNNEQFF. The CDR3 DNA sequence: TGTGCCAGCACTATGACCCCGTGGGGCAACAATGAGCAGTTCTTC.

The chain combines TRBV28 with TRBJ1-4, with D unclear. Germline lookup yields CDR1 MDHEN and CDR2 SYDVKM. There are 15 residues in the CDR3. The V end was cut by 7 bases, the J end by 6 bases, with 18 bases between. CDR3 sequence: CASTVLSGNHEKLFF. DNA for the CDR3: TGTGCCAGCACCGTCTTATCGGGGAACCATGAAAAACTGTTTTTT.

The chain recombines TRBV12-3 or TRBV12-4 with TRBJ2-5; D gene uncertain. V lost 4 bases to trimming and J lost 0 bases, with 12 bases between them. The CDR3 runs 15 residues. The CDR3: CASSSSLLYQETQYF. As DNA, the CDR3 is TGTGCCAGCAGTTCCTCCTTATTGTACCAAGAGACCCAGTACTTC.

This clonotype was seen a few times. The CDR3 sequence is CASSLTGADSGDTQYF. The CDR3 DNA follows: TGCGCCAGCAGCTTGACAGGGGCCGATTCCGGAGATACGCAGTATTTT. The chain employs TRBV5-1 and TRBJ2-3; TRBD1 matches 7 bases. V dropped 1 base and J dropped 5; count of bases not matched to a gene: 10. Germline CDR1 SGHRS, CDR2 YFSETQ. This CDR3 is 16 amino acids long.

This clonotype has just a few counts. The chain is built from TRBV10-2 and TRBJ2-2; 10 nucleotides line up with TRBD1. Germline V gene lookup returns CDR1 WSHSY and CDR2 SAAADI. CDR3 length: 15 amino acids. V lost 6 bases, J lost 7 bases, and 8 bases stayed unmatched. CDR3 nucleotides: TGCGCCAGCAGACACGGGACAGGGGAAAACGGGGAGCTGTTTTTT. This gives the protein CASRHGTGENGELFF.

This clonotype was found many times. The V and J genes are TRBV29-1 and TRBJ2-7, with D possibly TRBD1 on 6 matching bases. The CDR3 runs to 13 residues. Germline V gene data show CDR1 as SQVTM and CDR2 as ANQGSEA. Trimming stripped 4 bases from V and 0 bases from J, with 10 bases between. The CDR3 DNA reads TGCAGCGTTGTCAGGGGTGACTCCTACGAGCAGTACTTC. Its protein product is CSVVRGDSYEQYF.

The chain recombines TRBV12-3 or TRBV12-4 with TRBJ2-5; 8 bases match TRBD2. The CDR3 is 16 amino acids. Trimming cost V 4 bases and J 11 bases; bases outside gene matches: 18. The CDR3 bases are TGTGCCAGCAGTTCTGGGCCGGGACTAGGTAACAATGAGCAGTACTTC. Its protein is CASSSGPGLGNNEQYF.

CDR3 in amino acids: CSANRPPGSYEQYF. The CDR3 DNA reads as TGCAGTGCTAATCGCCCACCAGGCTCCTACGAGCAGTACTTC. The chain links TRBV20-1 to TRBJ2-7; no reliable D call. This CDR3 region has 14 residues. V lost 4 bases, J lost 0 bases, and 13 bases lay in between. Per the germline V gene, CDR1 is DFQATT and CDR2 is SNEGSKA (reference sequence).

The chain employs TRBV5-1 and TRBJ1-1; the D is unclear. Looked up from germline, CDR1 is SGHRS and CDR2 is YFSETQ. This CDR3 spans 16 amino acids. The germline V and J ends were trimmed by 1 base and 0 bases, with 13 bases remaining between them. In DNA, the CDR3 is TGCGCCAGCAGCTTGTCCGGACGGCAAATGAACACTGAAGCTTTCTTT. It codes for CASSLSGRQMNTEAFF. Filled out from reference TRBV5-1 and TRBJ1-1, the complete variable domain reads KAGVTQTPRYLIKTRGQQVTLSCSPISGHRSVSWYQQTPGQGLQFLFEYFSETQRNKGNFPGRFSGRQFSNSRSEMNVSTLELGDSALYLCASSLSGRQMNTEAFFGQGTRLTVV.

The chain is built from TRBV30 and TRBJ2-1; TRBD2 is a possible D gene (6 bases). The CDR3 extends over 11 amino acids. Germline-derived CDR1 and CDR2 are GTSNPN and SVGIG (reference sequence). Trimming cost V 8 bases and J 1 base, with 6 bases left between them. The CDR3 sequence: CAAGSYNEQFF. The DNA of the CDR3 is TGTGCCGCGGGGTCCTACAATGAGCAGTTCTTC.

This clonotype was seen more than once but under ten times. V usage is TRBV5-1 and J usage is TRBJ1-6; perhaps TRBD1 as D (6 bases). V was clipped by 6 bases and J by 3 bases, with 13 bases between them. The CDR3 contains 15 residues. CDR1 and CDR2 (germline): SGHRS, YFSETQ. CDR3 DNA: TGCGCCAGCACCCCGGACAGCCTCTATAATTCACCCCTCCACTTT. This translates into CASTPDSLYNSPLHF.